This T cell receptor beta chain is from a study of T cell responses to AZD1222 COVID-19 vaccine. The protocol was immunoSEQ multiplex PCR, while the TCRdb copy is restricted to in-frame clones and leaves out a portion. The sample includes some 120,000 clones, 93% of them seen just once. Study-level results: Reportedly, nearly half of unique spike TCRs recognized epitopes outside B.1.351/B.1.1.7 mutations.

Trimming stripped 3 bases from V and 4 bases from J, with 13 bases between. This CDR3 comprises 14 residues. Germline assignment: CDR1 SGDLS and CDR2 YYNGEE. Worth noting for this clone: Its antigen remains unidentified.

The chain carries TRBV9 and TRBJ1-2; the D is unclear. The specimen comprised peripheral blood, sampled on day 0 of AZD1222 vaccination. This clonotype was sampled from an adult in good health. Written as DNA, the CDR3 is TGTGCCAGCAGCGCCTTGGAGCAGGCCTATGGCTACACCTTC. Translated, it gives CASSALEQAYGYTF.